These T cell receptor beta chains were read from a single sample in a study of blood T cell repertoires in COVID-19. Clones were sequenced by immunoSEQ multiplex PCR, and TCRdb holds only the in-frame ones, with some missing. Among around 270,000 clones listed, about 89% were seen once. The source material was peripheral blood. These receptors originate from a man between 25 and 39 years old with acute or convalescent COVID-19. The CDR3 runs from the conserved cysteine through the conserved F or W. D genes are given only for firm matches. Rows may omit the clone size; those that give it use once, few, many or a size class.

clone size	J gene	V gene	D gene	CDR3 protein	CDR3 DNA
once	TRBJ2-7	TRBV5-1	TRBD1	CASNRGQTTGEQYF	TGCGCCAGCAATAGGGGACAGACGACGGGCGAGCAGTACTTC
NA	TRBJ1-1	TRBV13	NA	CASSLFTRAAQNTEAFF	TGTGCCAGCAGCTTATTTACCAGGGCGGCCCAGAACACTGAAGCTTTCTTT
NA	TRBJ1-6	TRBV28	NA	CASRPGTGTNSPLHF	TGTGCCAGCAGACCAGGAACGGGAACAAATTCACCCCTCCACTTT
NA	TRBJ1-2	TRBV25-1	TRBD1	CASSEDRAGYTF	TGTGCCAGCAGTGAGGACAGGGCTGGCTACACCTTC
NA	TRBJ2-7	TRBV18	TRBD1	CASSPPTGYEQYF	TGTGCCAGCTCACCACCGACAGGGTACGAGCAGTACTTC
NA	TRBJ2-7	TRBV7-9	TRBD1	CASSSHLNRDSSSYEQYF	TGTGCCAGCAGCTCGCACCTGAACCGGGACAGCAGCTCCTACGAGCAGTACTTC
NA	TRBJ1-2	TRBV5-1	TRBD1	CASKITGGYGYTF	TGCGCCAGCAAAATAACAGGGGGCTATGGCTACACCTTC
NA	TRBJ1-3	TRBV9	TRBD1	CASSVAGGTGNTIYF	TGTGCCAGCAGCGTAGCAGGGGGCACTGGAAACACCATATATTTT
NA	TRBJ2-6	TRBV5-1	NA	CASSDFGSGANVLTF	TGCGCCAGCAGCGACTTTGGCTCTGGGGCCAACGTCCTGACTTTC
NA	TRBJ2-2	TRBV23-1	TRBD1	CASSHYRDRVDTGELFF	TGCGCCAGCAGTCACTACCGGGACAGGGTAGATACCGGGGAGCTGTTTTTT
NA	TRBJ1-5	TRBV6-1	TRBD1	CASSGMPGTGDLPQHF	TGTGCCAGCAGTGGAATGCCCGGGACAGGGGATTTGCCCCAGCATTTT
NA	TRBJ2-7	TRBV7-2	TRBD2	CASSLDLTSGFPHYEQYF	TGTGCCAGCAGCTTAGATCTTACTAGCGGCTTCCCTCACTACGAGCAGTACTTC
once	TRBJ2-1	TRBV4-2	TRBD2	CASSRGLAGDSYNEQFF	TGTGCCAGCAGCCGCGGACTAGCGGGAGACTCCTACAATGAGCAGTTCTTC
NA	TRBJ2-5	TRBV10-2	TRBD2	CASSEFSGGARETQYF	TGCGCCAGCAGTGAGTTTAGCGGGGGGGCCAGGGAGACCCAGTACTTC
NA	TRBJ2-1	TRBV5-1	TRBD2	CASSLAPGLAGFNEQFF	TGCGCCAGCAGCTTGGCTCCGGGACTAGCGGGATTCAATGAGCAGTTCTTC
NA	TRBJ2-5	TRBV20-1	NA	CSARVVETQYF	TGCAGTGCTAGAGTCGTAGAGACCCAGTACTTC
once	TRBJ2-7	TRBV12-2	NA	CASRLALSSAVNRTYEQYF	TGTGCAAGTCGCTTAGCGCTCTCGTCGGCCGTAAACAGGACCTACGAGCAGTACTTC
NA	TRBJ2-3	TRBV4-1	NA	CASSYTIKSLTDTQYF	TGCGCCAGCAGCTACACTATCAAATCCCTCACAGATACGCAGTATTTT
NA	TRBJ1-2	TRBV25-1	TRBD1	CARTGVDYGYTF	TGTGCCAGAACAGGGGTGGACTATGGCTACACCTTC
NA	TRBJ2-1	TRBV5-1	TRBD2	CASSSQRGAAYNEQFF	TGCGCCAGCAGCTCCCAGCGGGGGGCCGCCTACAATGAGCAGTTCTTC
NA	TRBJ1-2	TRBV18	NA	CASSHRENYGYTF	TGTGCCAGCTCACACAGGGAGAACTATGGCTACACCTTC
once	TRBJ2-7	TRBV29-1	NA	CSVQPQGTTYEQYF	TGCAGCGTACAGCCCCAGGGGACGACCTACGAGCAGTACTTC
NA	TRBJ2-7	TRBV27	TRBD2	CASSAGTNPYEQYF	TGTGCCAGCAGCGCCGGGACTAACCCCTACGAGCAGTACTTC
NA	TRBJ2-5	TRBV5-4	TRBD2	CASSFRLAGEETQYF	TGTGCCAGCAGCTTTCGACTAGCGGGGGAAGAGACCCAGTACTTC
NA	TRBJ1-2	TRBV19	NA	CASISSPANYGYTF	TGTGCCAGTATTAGCAGCCCAGCTAACTATGGCTACACCTTC
NA	TRBJ1-3	TRBV9	NA	CASSVSGSGNTIYF	TGTGCCAGCAGCGTCTCAGGCTCTGGAAACACCATATATTTT
NA	TRBJ2-1	TRBV11-2	TRBD2	CASSPQPGTSGYNEQFF	TGTGCCAGCAGCCCCCAACCCGGGACTAGCGGATACAATGAGCAGTTCTTC